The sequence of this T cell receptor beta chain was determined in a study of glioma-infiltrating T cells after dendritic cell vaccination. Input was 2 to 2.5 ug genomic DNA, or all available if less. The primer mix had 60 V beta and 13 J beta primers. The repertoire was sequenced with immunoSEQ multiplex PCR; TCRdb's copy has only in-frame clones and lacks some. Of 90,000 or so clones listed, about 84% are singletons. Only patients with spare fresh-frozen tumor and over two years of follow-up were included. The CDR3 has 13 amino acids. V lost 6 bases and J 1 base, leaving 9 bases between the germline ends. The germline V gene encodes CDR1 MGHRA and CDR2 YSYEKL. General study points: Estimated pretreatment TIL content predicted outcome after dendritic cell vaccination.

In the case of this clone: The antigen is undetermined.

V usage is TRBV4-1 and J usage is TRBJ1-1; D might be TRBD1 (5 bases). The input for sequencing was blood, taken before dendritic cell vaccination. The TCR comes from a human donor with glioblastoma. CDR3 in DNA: TGCGCCAGCAGATCGGGGGGGAACACTGAAGCTTTCTTT. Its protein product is CASRSGGNTEAFF.